A single TCR beta chain is shown here with its context. The germline V gene has CDR1 MNHEY and CDR2 SMNVEV (reference sequence). V gave up 6 bases and J gave up 4 bases; unmatched junction bases: 7. This CDR3 contains 15 residues. The method was immunoSEQ multiplex PCR; TCRdb's version includes in-frame clones alone and lacks a portion of them. Found here are about 130,000 clones, around 80% of them singletons; the top ten hold approximately 6%. Enrolled through a virtual design, the participants were between 18 and 89 years of age and came from 24 US areas. Participants had their cohort set by participant-reported clinical history. What the recovered Cohort 3 donors had was two negative PCRs, clearance, or symptom resolution. This entry is derived from a study of blood T cell repertoires in COVID-19. The overall study: Spain, Italy and the United States supplied samples that represented acute and convalescent COVID-19.

The source material was PBMCs or T cells enriched from blood (not recorded which). The receptor comes from a woman aged 50 to 65 who had recovered from COVID-19. The chain employs TRBV27 and TRBJ1-4; 8 nucleotides line up with TRBD1. This CDR3 is CASRARDRRNEKLFF. CDR3 DNA sequence: TGTGCCAGCAGGGCCCGGGACAGGCGTAATGAAAAACTGTTTTTT.